This passage covers 25 T cell receptor beta chains from one sample sequenced in a study of cytomegalovirus exposure and HLA in healthy donors (dated by TCRdb to about 2017). Libraries were prepared through the immunoSEQ multiplex PCR assay. TCRdb retrieved this table from immuneACCESS and kept in-frame rearrangements only. Not all clones are present; in checked studies, unresolved V genes account for under half, and no reason is known for the remainder. A total of about 130,000 clones appear in this sample, roughly 95% of them only once. 1.5% to 2% of the sample is taken by the ten largest. Sequencing was carried out using PBMCs. These receptors came from a man in his late teens or twenties in good health and CMV-seronegative.

This clone was observed once. The V call is TRBV6-1, the J call TRBJ1-2; maybe TRBD1 (5 bases). The germline V and J ends were trimmed by 1 base and 7 bases, with 13 bases remaining between them. This CDR3 spans 14 amino acids. Germline lookup yields CDR1 MNHNS and CDR2 SASEGT. The chain's CDR3 is CASSEGLGVFGYTF. The CDR3 DNA follows: TGTGCCAGCAGTGAAGGGCTAGGGGTTTTTGGCTACACCTTC.

This rearrangement joins TRBV6-1 to TRBJ2-7, with 8 nucleotides matching TRBD2. Germline-derived CDR1 and CDR2 are MNHNS and SASEGT. Trimming at V came to 2 bases and at J to 5 bases, leaving 8 bases not matched to a gene. This CDR3 spans 15 amino acids. The CDR3 loop reads CASSERRAGAHEQYF. DNA of the CDR3: TGTGCCAGCAGTGAAAGGAGAGCGGGAGCCCACGAGCAGTACTTC.

The genes are TRBV9 and TRBJ1-5, with D unclear. V gave up 0 bases and J gave up 5 bases, with 12 bases separating them. This CDR3 has 15 residues. CDR1 and CDR2 (germline): SGDLS, YYNGEE. The chain's CDR3 is CASSVGGHGYQPQHF. CDR3 DNA sequence: TGTGCCAGCAGCGTAGGAGGCCACGGGTATCAGCCCCAGCATTTT. Combining the CDR3 with reference TRBV9 and TRBJ1-5 gives the whole variable domain DSGVTQTPKHLITATGQRVTLRCSPRSGDLSVYWYQQSLDQGLQFLIQYYNGEERAKGNILERFSAQQFPDLHSELNLSSLELGDSALYFCASSVGGHGYQPQHFGDGTRLSIL.

The rearrangement links TRBV9 to TRBJ2-7; 8 positions match TRBD2. J lost 2 bases, V lost 4 bases, and 8 bases had no gene match. Germline V gives CDR1 SGDLS, CDR2 YYNGEE. This CDR3 comprises 15 residues. CDR3 region: CASSPSSGFTYEQYF. In nucleotides, the CDR3 is TGTGCCAGCAGCCCGTCTAGCGGGTTTACCTACGAGCAGTACTTC.

The CDR3 nucleotides are TGTGCCAGCAGCTCCCCACTACCCCCCGAGCAGTTCTTC. Amino acids: CASSSPLPPEQFF. This chain connects TRBV7-9 to TRBJ2-1; D unresolved. The CDR3 consists of 13 residues. From germline, CDR1 is SEHNR and CDR2 FQNEAQ (reference sequence). Trimming removed 4 bases at V and 10 bases at J, with 14 bases between.

J is TRBJ2-7 and V is TRBV28; TRBD1 agrees at 8 bases. Germline V gene data show CDR1 as MDHEN and CDR2 as SYDVKM. Unmatched junction bases numbered 6, after V lost 1 base and J lost 1 base. This CDR3 region has 16 residues. DNA of the CDR3: TGTGCCAGCAGTTTATATGGCGGACAGGGTTCCTACGAGCAGTACTTC. This encodes CASSLYGGQGSYEQYF.

The chain recombines TRBV7-2 with TRBJ1-5, with a possible D match to TRBD1 (6 bases). Trimming took off 6 bases at V and 3 bases at J, with 15 bases between the two ends. Germline CDR1 SGHTA, CDR2 FQGNSA. The length of the CDR3 is 15 residues. CDR3 sequence reads: CASSPLAGVNQPQHF. CDR3 nucleotides: TGTGCCAGCAGTCCGCTCGCAGGGGTCAATCAGCCCCAGCATTTT. Looking up the rest from reference TRBV7-2 and TRBJ1-5 gives the full variable domain: GAGVSQSPSNKVTEKGKDVELRCDPISGHTALYWYRQSLGQGLEFLIYFQGNSAPDKSGLPSDRFSAERTGGSVSTLTIQRTQQEDSAVYLCASSPLAGVNQPQHFGDGTRLSIL.

In this sample, this clone turned up once. The sample contains more than one DNA sequence encoding this CDR3. This sequence joins TRBV7-2 and TRBJ2-1; D possibly corresponds to TRBD2 (5 bases). The CDR3 loop spans 14 amino acids. V gave up 0 bases and J gave up 5 bases, with 8 bases separating them. Germline V gene data show CDR1 as SGHTA and CDR2 as FQGNSA. The CDR3 coding sequence is TGTGCCAGCAGCTTAGCGAGCGGCAACAATGAGCAGTTCTTC. Translation gives CASSLASGNNEQFF. The full variable domain, completed using reference TRBV7-2 and TRBJ2-1, is GAGVSQSPSNKVTEKGKDVELRCDPISGHTALYWYRQSLGQGLEFLIYFQGNSAPDKSGLPSDRFSAERTGGSVSTLTIQRTQQEDSAVYLCASSLASGNNEQFFGPGTRLTVL.

V usage is TRBV7-3 and J usage is TRBJ1-1; no firm D call. From germline, CDR1 is SGHTA and CDR2 FQGTGA. Trimming removed 0 bases from V and 2 bases from J, with 4 bases in between. The length of the CDR3 is 13 residues. CDR3 region: CASSLTVNTEAFF. The CDR3 DNA reads TGTGCCAGCAGCTTAACCGTCAACACTGAAGCTTTCTTT.

The V gene is TRBV9, the J gene TRBJ2-3, with TRBD2 identical over 13 bases. Germline V gives CDR1 SGDLS, CDR2 YYNGEE. V was pared by 0 bases and J by 5 bases, with 15 bases of the junction left unmatched. The length of the CDR3 is 20 residues. The CDR3 DNA reads as TGTGCCAGCAGCGTAGGACGGGGACTAGCGGGAAGATTAAGAGGAGATACGCAGTATTTT. Translated: CASSVGRGLAGRLRGDTQYF.

The chain joins TRBV9 to TRBJ1-1; TRBD1 agrees at 7 bases. Trimming cost V 4 bases and J 5 bases; bases outside gene matches: 5. This CDR3 spans 13 amino acids. From germline, CDR1 is SGDLS and CDR2 YYNGEE. In DNA, the CDR3 is TGTGCCAGCAGCCCGACAGGGCGGACTGAAGCTTTCTTT. This encodes CASSPTGRTEAFF.

The chain uses TRBV7-9 and TRBJ2-3; D remains unclear. The V gene lost 5 bases and the J gene lost 1 base, with 19 bases spanning the gap. Germline CDR1 is SEHNR and CDR2 is FQNEAQ (reference sequence). The CDR3 consists of 17 residues. CDR3 amino acids: CASSPTPLGEGTDTQYF. The CDR3 DNA is TGTGCCAGCAGCCCTACACCCCTCGGTGAGGGCACAGATACGCAGTATTTT.

V is TRBV2 and J is TRBJ2-7; D not resolved. The CDR3 has 11 amino acids. V was trimmed by 7 bases and J by 5 bases, leaving 9 bases between them. Germline V gene data show CDR1 as SNHLY and CDR2 as FYNNEI. CDR3 sequence (DNA): TGTGCCAGCACTTCACACCACGAGCAGTACTTC. This encodes CASTSHHEQYF.

The chain links TRBV15 to TRBJ2-1, with 8 bases lining up with TRBD2. V was pared by 0 bases and J by 2 bases, with 9 bases of the junction left unmatched. This CDR3 region has 18 residues. Germline V gene data show CDR1 as LNHNV and CDR2 as YYDKDF (reference sequence). Here the CDR3 reads CATSRDLSSGDTYNEQFF. CDR3 coding DNA: TGTGCCACCAGCAGAGATCTGAGTAGCGGGGATACCTACAATGAGCAGTTCTTC.

This chain connects TRBV28 to TRBJ2-7, with 8 nucleotides matching TRBD2. Per germline, CDR1 MDHEN and CDR2 SYDVKM. This CDR3 has 14 amino acids. After removal of 5 bases from V and 2 bases from J, the junction contained 5 bases not matched to a gene. CDR3 residues: CASSPSGPTYEQYF. CDR3 bases: TGTGCCAGCAGTCCTAGCGGGCCGACCTACGAGCAGTACTTC.

This chain joins TRBV21-1 and TRBJ2-7; TRBD2, the table's D call, lacks a check against the DNA. TRBV21-1 is shown as a pseudogene. The CDR3 has 16 amino acids. Here the CDR3 DNA reads TGTGCCAGCAGCCGGAAGGGACTAGCGGAGTCCTACGAGCAGTACTTC. The encoded protein is CASSRKGLAESYEQYF.

This chain uses TRBV10-3 with TRBJ2-7, with D possibly TRBD1 on 6 matching bases. The CDR3 contains 11 residues. CDR1 is ENHRY and CDR2 is SYGVKD in the germline V gene. Trimming took 5 bases from V and 5 from J, leaving 7 bases between them. CDR3 amino acids: CAISPGDEQYF. DNA of the CDR3: TGTGCCATCAGTCCAGGGGACGAGCAGTACTTC.

CDR3 region: CASSQGVAGGRFYEQYF. In DNA form, the CDR3 reads TGCGCCAGCAGCCAGGGAGTAGCGGGAGGGAGGTTCTACGAGCAGTACTTC. The rearrangement joins TRBV4-3 to TRBJ2-7; 11 nucleotides align to TRBD2. The CDR3 contains 17 residues. Germline loops: CDR1 LGHNA, CDR2 YSLEER. After removal of 3 bases from V and 3 bases from J, the junction contained 10 bases not matched to a gene.

V gene TRBV2 combines with J gene TRBJ2-1, with 7 bases lining up with TRBD2. This CDR3 spans 14 amino acids. CDR1 is SNHLY, CDR2 FYNNEI, per germline. The J segment lost 2 bases and the V segment lost 8 bases, leaving 6 bases of the junction unmatched. For the CDR3, the DNA is TGTGCCAGCTGTAGCGGGCCAACCTACAATGAGCAGTTCTTC. This gives the protein CASCSGPTYNEQFF. Full variable domain (rest looked up from reference TRBV2 and TRBJ2-1): EPEVTQTPSHQVTQMGQEVILRCVPISNHLYFYWYRQILGQKVEFLVSFYNNEISEKSEIFDDQFSVERPDGSNFTLKIRSTKLEDSAMYFCASCSGPTYNEQFFGPGTRLTVL.

The chain carries TRBV15 and TRBJ1-3, with D perhaps matching TRBD1 (5 bases). This CDR3 comprises 15 residues. V lost 0 bases to trimming and J lost 4 bases, with 10 bases between them. Looked up from germline, CDR1 is LNHNV and CDR2 is YYDKDF (reference sequence). For the CDR3, the DNA is TGTGCCACCAGCAGAGACGGGGGAGAAGGAAACACCATATATTTT. Translated, it gives CATSRDGGEGNTIYF.

V and J are TRBV18 and TRBJ2-6; the match to TRBD1 covers 11 bases. CDR3 length: 17 amino acids. Germline V lookup: CDR1 KGHSH, CDR2 LQKENI. V lost 2 bases, J lost 4 bases, and 4 bases stayed unmatched. The CDR3: CASSPGTGGLGANVLTF. The CDR3 nucleotides read TGTGCCAGCTCACCAGGGACAGGGGGTCTGGGGGCCAACGTCCTGACTTTC. The whole variable domain, remainder taken from reference TRBV18 and TRBJ2-6, is NAGVMQNPRHLVRRRGQEARLRCSPMKGHSHVYWYRQLPEEGLKFMVYLQKENIIDESGMPKERFSAEFPKEGPSILRIQQVVRGDSAAYFCASSPGTGGLGANVLTFGAGSRLTVL.

CDR3 in DNA: TGTGCCAGCCAGGGGCCTCTTTACGAGCAGTACTTC. Its translation: CASQGPLYEQYF. This chain joins TRBV28 and TRBJ2-7; a weak D match, TRBD1 (6 bases). This CDR3 region has 12 residues. The V gene lost 8 bases and the J gene lost 4 bases, with 12 bases spanning the gap. Per germline, CDR1 MDHEN and CDR2 SYDVKM.

This clone was detected once. The CDR3 loop is CASSPGTSGAGELFF. The CDR3 DNA reads as TGTGCCAGCAGCCCGGGAACTAGCGGGGCCGGGGAGCTGTTTTTT. The chain links TRBV9 to TRBJ2-2; 10 nucleotides match TRBD2. With V trimmed by 4 bases and J by 6 bases, 6 bases remained unmatched. Germline V gene sequence: CDR1 SGDLS, CDR2 YYNGEE. This CDR3 has 15 residues.

The chain is built from TRBV7-2 and TRBJ2-1, with D hard to call. CDR3 length: 17 residues. CDR1 is SGHTA, CDR2 FQGNSA, per germline. The V and J ends lost 1 base and 0 bases respectively, with 13 bases between them. This chain's CDR3 is CASSLGHSWSSYNEQFF. The CDR3 nucleotides are TGTGCCAGCAGCTTAGGCCACTCCTGGAGCTCCTACAATGAGCAGTTCTTC. The full variable domain, in which reference TRBV7-2 and TRBJ2-1 provide the parts outside the CDR3, is GAGVSQSPSNKVTEKGKDVELRCDPISGHTALYWYRQSLGQGLEFLIYFQGNSAPDKSGLPSDRFSAERTGGSVSTLTIQRTQQEDSAVYLCASSLGHSWSSYNEQFFGPGTRLTVL.

This chain joins TRBV4-2 and TRBJ2-1, with 13 bases aligning to TRBD2. This CDR3 region has 15 residues. CDR1 is LGHNA and CDR2 is YNFKEQ in the germline V gene. The junction had 8 bases not matched to a gene; V was cut back by 2 bases and J by 13 bases. CDR3 DNA sequence: TGTGCCAGCAGCCAACCGGGACTAGCGGGATGGCGTCAGTTCTTC. Amino acid sequence: CASSQPGLAGWRQFF.